Each of the 32 T cell receptor beta chains below was sequenced from the same sample in a study of cytomegalovirus exposure and HLA in healthy donors. The study ran its PCR with 60 Vbeta and 13 Jbeta primers. This table comes from immunoSEQ multiplex PCR, and its TCRdb copy is limited to in-frame clones, with some not included. This table has under 200,000 clones, over 60% appearing once. Input material: PBMCs. The origin of the receptors is a man aged 40-49 years in good health and CMV-seronegative.

The CDR3 region is CASSDYNRGVHEQYF. The DNA of the CDR3 is TGTGCCAGCAGTGACTATAACAGGGGGGTTCACGAGCAGTACTTC. The chain combines TRBV6-5 with TRBJ2-7; 8 bases map to TRBD1. CDR1 MNHEY and CDR2 SVGAGI come from the germline V gene. The CDR3 sequence is 15 residues long. After removal of 5 bases from V and 5 bases from J, the junction contained 11 bases not matched to a gene.

The chain recombines TRBV6-5 with TRBJ1-1; D is perhaps TRBD1 (5 bases). The germline gives CDR1 MNHEY, CDR2 SVGAGI. This CDR3 has 13 amino acids. Trimming took off 0 bases at V and 5 bases at J, with 7 bases between the two ends. CDR3 DNA sequence: TGTGCCAGCAGTTACTCCAGGGCGACTGAAGCTTTCTTT. As protein: CASSYSRATEAFF.

The J gene is TRBJ2-7, the V gene TRBV6-1; 9 positions match TRBD2. Germline V gene data show CDR1 as MNHNS and CDR2 as SASEGT. With V trimmed by 4 bases and J by 4 bases, 14 bases remained unmatched. The CDR3 runs 17 residues. The CDR3 sequence: CASSVMASGAGLYEQYF. In DNA form, the CDR3 reads TGTGCCAGCAGTGTCATGGCTAGCGGGGCCGGATTATACGAGCAGTACTTC.

The chain joins TRBV6-5 to TRBJ1-2; a possible D gene is TRBD1 (5 bases). Per germline, CDR1 MNHEY and CDR2 SVGAGI. The CDR3 runs 15 residues. The V end was cut by 0 bases, the J end by 4 bases, with 12 bases between. CDR3: CASSYSVQASYGYTF. DNA of the CDR3: TGTGCCAGCAGTTACTCGGTACAGGCTTCCTATGGCTACACCTTC.

In its sample, this clone was seen a few times. The V call is TRBV29-1, the J call TRBJ1-2; D is possibly TRBD1 (6 bases). Germline V lookup: CDR1 SQVTM, CDR2 ANQGSEA. V was pared by 5 bases and J by 4 bases, with 17 bases between. The CDR3 is 14 amino acids. The CDR3, as DNA: TGCAGCGTTCTGGCGGGGGGCGCCGCCTATGGCTACACCTTC. Translating it yields CSVLAGGAAYGYTF.

The genes are TRBV18 and TRBJ1-3; TRBD1 is a possible D gene (6 bases). The CDR3 runs 13 residues. Germline V gene lookup returns CDR1 KGHSH and CDR2 LQKENI. The ends were cut back, 6 bases at V and 8 bases at J, with 14 bases in the middle. The CDR3 sequence: CASSPGQSYTIYF. The CDR3, as DNA: TGTGCCAGCTCCCCCGGACAGAGCTACACCATATATTTT.

The chain recombines TRBV6-5 with TRBJ2-1; D is perhaps TRBD1 (6 bases). The ends were cut back, 6 bases at V and 4 bases at J, with 10 bases in the middle. Germline loops: CDR1 MNHEY, CDR2 SVGAGI. This CDR3 region has 13 residues. CDR3 residues: CASSRDTYNEQFF. CDR3 DNA: TGTGCCAGCAGCCGGGACACGTACAATGAGCAGTTCTTC.

This clone was counted a few times. The chain links TRBV15 to TRBJ1-5, with D unclear. Germline-derived CDR1 and CDR2 are LNHNV and YYDKDF (reference sequence). The CDR3 has 14 amino acids. Deletions cut 0 bases from V and 4 bases from J, with 7 bases between. CDR3 sequence reads: CATSRDSGNQPQHF. CDR3 DNA sequence: TGTGCCACCAGCAGAGATTCGGGGAATCAGCCCCAGCATTTT.

The rearrangement uses TRBV5-3 and TRBJ1-5; maybe TRBD1 (6 bases). TRBV5-3 is filed as an ORF, its function uncertain. CDR3 length: 12 residues. V lost 8 bases and J 5 bases, leaving 11 bases between the germline ends. CDR3 nucleotides: TGTGCCAGGCGGGGGGCAGATCAGCCCCAGCATTTT. Its translation: CARRGADQPQHF.

J is TRBJ2-7 and V is TRBV2; 9 nucleotides match TRBD1. J was trimmed by 2 bases and V by 5 bases; bases with no gene match: 4. Per germline, CDR1 SNHLY and CDR2 FYNNEI. This CDR3 has 14 amino acids. The CDR3 DNA is TGTGCCAGCAGTCCGGGACAGGGAACCTACGAGCAGTACTTC. This gives the protein CASSPGQGTYEQYF.

The chain uses TRBV18 and TRBJ2-7; 9 nucleotides align to TRBD1. The germline gives CDR1 KGHSH, CDR2 LQKENI. The junction had 5 bases not matched to a gene; V was cut back by 0 bases and J by 2 bases. There are 16 residues in the CDR3. The CDR3 protein is CASSPPGTGLPYEQYF. The CDR3, as DNA: TGTGCCAGCTCACCACCCGGGACAGGGCTCCCCTACGAGCAGTACTTC. Using reference TRBV18 and TRBJ2-7 for the parts outside the CDR3, the full variable domain is NAGVMQNPRHLVRRRGQEARLRCSPMKGHSHVYWYRQLPEEGLKFMVYLQKENIIDESGMPKERFSAEFPKEGPSILRIQQVVRGDSAAYFCASSPPGTGLPYEQYFGPGTRLTVT.

The chain recombines TRBV7-9 with TRBJ2-3; 8 bases are shared with TRBD2. Germline CDR1 is SEHNR and CDR2 is FQNEAQ (reference sequence). The J segment lost 4 bases and the V segment lost 1 base, leaving 4 bases of the junction unmatched. The CDR3 sequence is 15 residues long. The CDR3 nucleotides are TGTGCCAGCAGCTTAGGGGGGACTAGTGCAGATACGCAGTATTTT. Its protein product is CASSLGGTSADTQYF.

The table lists this clone with a few counts. The chain carries TRBV27 and TRBJ2-1, with TRBD1 as a possible D gene (6 bases). The CDR3 runs 14 residues. V was shortened by 2 bases and J by 12 bases, with 17 bases between the two germline ends. Germline lookup yields CDR1 MNHEY and CDR2 SMNVEV (reference sequence). CDR3 loop: CASSLLPGAKVQFF. CDR3 DNA: TGTGCCAGCAGTTTACTGCCAGGGGCGAAGGTGCAGTTCTTC.

This clone occurred once. The chain has TRBV18 and TRBJ2-5; weak D call: TRBD2 (5 bases). Judging by the DNA end, TRBJ2-7 fits better; the J call may be wrong. CDR3 length: 14 residues. Germline V lookup: CDR1 KGHSH, CDR2 LQKENI. CDR3 coding DNA: TGTGCCAGCTCACCCGGGATTACCTCCTACGAGCAGTACTTC. This encodes CASSPGITSYEQYF.

The gene calls are TRBV5-1 and TRBJ1-1; the D gene is possibly TRBD1 (6 bases). Germline assignment: CDR1 SGHRS and CDR2 YFSETQ. V lost 5 bases and J 1 base, leaving 21 bases between the germline ends. The length of the CDR3 is 17 residues. CDR3: CASSPEGWRTANTEAFF. CDR3 nucleotides: TGCGCCAGCAGTCCCGAAGGATGGAGGACAGCGAACACTGAAGCTTTCTTT.

The chain links TRBV18 to TRBJ2-1, with a possible D match to TRBD1 (7 bases). This CDR3 comprises 12 residues. Trimming removed 5 bases at V and 9 bases at J, with 11 bases between. Germline V gives CDR1 KGHSH, CDR2 LQKENI. The CDR3 loop is CASSNRGGEQFF. CDR3 bases: TGTGCCAGCTCAAACAGGGGAGGTGAGCAGTTCTTC.

The CDR3: CSAVNTEAFF. The CDR3 bases are TGCAGCGCTGTGAACACTGAAGCTTTCTTT. The chain is built from TRBV29-1 and TRBJ1-1, with unresolved D. Germline lookup yields CDR1 SQVTM and CDR2 ANQGSEA. Trimming left V 7 bases short and J 0 bases short, with 3 bases between. This CDR3 is built from 10 residues. The full variable domain, rest sourced from reference TRBV29-1 and TRBJ1-1, is SAVISQKPSRDICQRGTSLTIQCQVDSQVTMMFWYRQQPGQSLTLIATANQGSEATYESGFVIDKFPISRPNLTFSTLTVSNMSPEDSSIYLCSAVNTEAFFGQGTRLTVV.

This chain joins TRBV7-8 and TRBJ2-6; D possibly corresponds to TRBD1 (6 bases). The CDR3 runs 19 residues. Deletions cut 5 bases from V and 0 bases from J, with 20 bases between. From germline, CDR1 is SGHVS and CDR2 FQNEAQ. The CDR3 region has the DNA TGTGCCAGCAGCCTATTGCCGGACAGACCCATCTCTGGGGCCAACGTCCTGACTTTC. It codes for CASSLLPDRPISGANVLTF.

V gene TRBV27 combines with J gene TRBJ1-6; possibly TRBD1 for D (5 bases). CDR3 length: 15 amino acids. Germline V gene data show CDR1 as MNHEY and CDR2 as SMNVEV (reference sequence). V was shortened by 7 bases and J by 7 bases, with 17 bases between the two germline ends. This CDR3 reads CASKLGTGANSPLHF. As DNA, the CDR3 is TGTGCCAGCAAATTGGGTACAGGAGCAAATTCACCCCTCCACTTT.

In this sample, this clone turned up once. The chain recombines TRBV7-9 with TRBJ2-7; tentatively, D is TRBD1 (6 bases). The CDR3 is 15 amino acids. Germline CDR1 reads SEHNR; CDR2 reads FQNEAQ (reference sequence). V was trimmed by 5 bases and J by 4 bases, leaving 18 bases between them. The CDR3 loop is CASSPVTGPVYEQYF. The CDR3 coding sequence is TGTGCCAGCAGCCCGGTGACAGGACCAGTTTACGAGCAGTACTTC.

This clone showed up just a few times. The chain has TRBV6-1 and TRBJ2-2, with 8 bases matching TRBD2. This CDR3 is 15 amino acids long. Per the germline V gene, CDR1 is MNHNS and CDR2 is SASEGT. J gave up 6 bases and V 0 bases, and 3 bases lay outside the gene matches. The CDR3 loop is CASSEALAEAGELFF. CDR3 bases: TGTGCCAGCAGTGAAGCACTAGCGGAAGCCGGGGAGCTGTTTTTT.

The rearrangement joins TRBV29-1 to TRBJ2-1; 7 bases match TRBD1. The germline gives CDR1 SQVTM, CDR2 ANQGSEA. The CDR3 covers 15 residues. Germline trimming cut 4 bases from V and 0 bases from J; bases unmatched to any gene: 6. The CDR3 DNA reads as TGCAGCGTTGGCCGGGACAGCAGCTCCTACAATGAGCAGTTCTTC. Protein sequence: CSVGRDSSSYNEQFF.

This clone appeared a few times. The CDR3 region has the DNA TGTGCCAGCAGGACCCTGACAGGGTTTGGCACTGAAGCTTTCTTT. Translated, it gives CASRTLTGFGTEAFF. The rearrangement links TRBV2 to TRBJ1-1, with TRBD1 matching 7 bases. There are 15 residues in the CDR3. Germline values: CDR1 SNHLY, CDR2 FYNNEI. V shed 6 bases, J shed 4 bases, and the junction held 11 bases outside the gene matches.

In its sample, this clone was seen a few times. V and J are TRBV18 and TRBJ1-3; D not certain. Germline CDR1 and CDR2: KGHSH and LQKENI. This CDR3 spans 14 amino acids. V lost 4 bases and J 2 bases, leaving 9 bases between the germline ends. DNA for the CDR3: TGTGCCAGCTCACAAGGAGTTACTGGAAACACCATATATTTT. Translation gives CASSQGVTGNTIYF.

As to this clone: The same CDR3 also results from other DNA sequences found in this sample. The rearrangement uses TRBV5-1 and TRBJ1-2, with D possibly matching TRBD1 (5 bases). The CDR3 runs 14 residues. CDR1 and CDR2 from the germline V gene are SGHRS and YFSETQ. Trimming removed 0 bases from V and 2 bases from J, with 8 bases in between. In DNA, the CDR3 is TGCGCCAGCAGCTTGGGCCAGGGAAACTATGGCTACACCTTC. It translates to CASSLGQGNYGYTF.

The rearrangement uses TRBV29-1 and TRBJ2-7; no clear D gene. CDR1 is SQVTM, CDR2 ANQGSEA, per germline. This CDR3 spans 12 amino acids. V lost 4 bases, J lost 0 bases, and 7 bases lay in between. The CDR3 is CSVVANSYEQYF. The CDR3 region has the DNA TGCAGCGTTGTAGCAAACTCCTACGAGCAGTACTTC.

V usage is TRBV4-3 and J usage is TRBJ2-5, with 8 bases aligning to TRBD2. The CDR3 runs 16 residues. V shed 0 bases and J 4 bases; nucleotides not matched to a gene: 7. CDR1 and CDR2 (germline): LGHNA, YSLEER. This chain's CDR3 is CASSQESGGPLETQYF. Written as DNA, the CDR3 is TGCGCCAGCAGCCAAGAGTCGGGAGGGCCGTTAGAGACCCAGTACTTC.

This sequence joins TRBV27 and TRBJ1-2; 10 nucleotides agree with TRBD1. CDR1 MNHEY and CDR2 SMNVEV come from the germline V gene (reference sequence). The trim removed 5 bases at V and 2 bases at J, leaving 8 bases unmatched. The CDR3 is made up of 16 amino acids. CDR3 residues: CASSLRTGGNNYGYTF. The CDR3 DNA reads TGTGCCAGCAGTCTCAGGACAGGGGGGAACAACTATGGCTACACCTTC.

The chain carries TRBV15 and TRBJ1-5; TRBD1 might be the D (5 bases). Germline CDR1 and CDR2: LNHNV and YYDKDF (reference sequence). Deletions cut 0 bases from V and 0 bases from J, with 12 bases between. This CDR3 is built from 17 residues. CDR3 bases: TGTGCCACCAGCAGAGATATGTGGACATTTAGCAATCAGCCCCAGCATTTT. This sequence encodes CATSRDMWTFSNQPQHF.

The chain uses TRBV2 and TRBJ2-7; D gene unclear. The CDR3 contains 17 residues. CDR1 is SNHLY, CDR2 FYNNEI, per germline. V was trimmed by 0 bases and J by 3 bases, leaving 18 bases between them. CDR3 nucleotide sequence: TGTGCCAGCAGTGAAGCGTCTGGGTGGATTACAGACTACGAGCAGTACTTC. Protein product: CASSEASGWITDYEQYF.

The rearrangement joins TRBV29-1 to TRBJ2-1; 10 positions match TRBD2. The germline gives CDR1 SQVTM, CDR2 ANQGSEA. The CDR3 has 14 amino acids. The V and J ends lost 8 bases and 5 bases, in that order; junction bases with no gene match: 9. The DNA of the CDR3 is TGCAGCCTCCGGGGGAGCGGGAGGGACAATGAGCAGTTCTTC. Translated: CSLRGSGRDNEQFF.

The CDR3 nucleotides read TGTGCCAGCAGGGAACAGGGGCTAGGATCCTACAATGAGCAGTTCTTC. Translated: CASREQGLGSYNEQFF. The V and J genes are TRBV6-1 and TRBJ2-1; 7 positions agree with TRBD1. The CDR3 length is 16 residues. Germline assignment: CDR1 MNHNS and CDR2 SASEGT. J gave up 1 base and V 6 bases, and 9 bases lay outside the gene matches.